These T cell receptor beta chains were read from a single sample in a study of T cell repertoires in aging, cancer and after chemotherapy. Each CDR3 protein gets one entry after TCRdb re-called the multiplex PCR reads with MiXCR. This table holds 10,000 to 15,000 distinct CDR3 sequences, approximately 34% found once. The sequenced sample was blood. Every receptor here comes from a human donor in good health. The donor label of this sample is uncertain. Each CDR3 is given with its conserved first and last residue. D genes are given only for firm matches. The size field is filled for only some rows; it gives once, few, many or a size class.

v_gene	j_gene	abundance	d_gene	CDR3nt	CDR3aa
TRBV19	TRBJ1-1	few	-	TGTGCCAGTAGTATACCCTTTGAAGCTTTCTTT	CASSIPFEAFF
TRBV5-4	TRBJ2-7	-	-	TGTGCCAGCAGCTTGGATTGGCACGAGCAGTACTTC	CASSLDWHEQYF
TRBV30	TRBJ2-4	-	TRBD1	TGTGCCTGGAGTCCATCGGACAGGGGGGACATTCAGTACTTC	CAWSPSDRGDIQYF
TRBV19	TRBJ2-5	few	-	TGTGCCAGTAGTCGGCCGGGCTTGGAGTTAGAGACCCAGTACTTC	CASSRPGLELETQYF
TRBV12-3/TRBV12-4	TRBJ2-7	few	TRBD2	TGTGCCAGCAGTTTCGCTAGCGGAACCTACGAGCAGTACTTC	CASSFASGTYEQYF
TRBV6-1	TRBJ2-5	-	TRBD2	TGTGCCAGCTCACCAAATGCGGGGGGACAAGAGACCCAGTACTTC	CASSPNAGGQETQYF
TRBV7-2	TRBJ1-6	-	TRBD1	TGTGCCAGCAGTTCCGGACAGGGCTTTAATTCACCCCTCCACTTT	CASSSGQGFNSPLHF
TRBV19	TRBJ2-2	medium-sized	TRBD2	TGTGCCAGTAGTCGACTAGCGGGAGTTGCCGGGGAGCTGTTTTTT	CASSRLAGVAGELFF
TRBV30	TRBJ1-5	few	-	TGTGCCTGGAGAGGTATGGGTAATCAGCCCCAGCATTTT	CAWRGMGNQPQHF
TRBV30	TRBJ1-2	-	-	TGCGGCTTAAATGGACTGGACGCAGCCTATGGCTACACCTTC	CGLNGLDAAYGYTF
TRBV19	TRBJ2-6	medium-sized	-	TGTGCCAGTAGTATAGGCGTCTCTGGGGCCAACGTCCTGACTTTC	CASSIGVSGANVLTF
TRBV19	TRBJ1-2	-	-	TGTGCCAGTAGTATAGGTCCTATGGGACCCTATGGCTACACCTTC	CASSIGPMGPYGYTF
TRBV29-1	TRBJ2-7	medium-sized	-	TGCAGCGTTGGCGGGACAATCTCCTACGAGCAGTACTTC	CSVGGTISYEQYF
TRBV5-5	TRBJ2-2	-	-	TGTGCCAGCAGCCCAAGACAGGGCGGGGCCGGGGAGCTGTTTTTT	CASSPRQGGAGELFF
TRBV30	TRBJ1-1	-	-	TGTGCCTGGAATAGGGGGGTGAACACTGAAGCTTTCTTT	CAWNRGVNTEAFF
TRBV27	TRBJ1-2	-	-	TGTGCCAGCAGTACCACAGGCCGATATGGCTACACCTTC	CASSTTGRYGYTF
TRBV6-1	TRBJ2-1	-	TRBD1	TGTGCCAGCAGTGATCTGGGACAGGGAATCAATGAGCAGTTCTTC	CASSDLGQGINEQFF
TRBV19	TRBJ2-7	medium-sized	-	TGTGCCAGTAGTATAGAGGCGTCGGGCAGAGGGGAGCAGTACTTC	CASSIEASGRGEQYF
TRBV6-6	TRBJ1-2	-	TRBD1	TGTGCCAGCAGTCGACAGGGGGATATTGGCTACACCTTC	CASSRQGDIGYTF
TRBV20-1	TRBJ2-5	-	-	TGCAGTGCTACTGCTTCTGAGACCCAGTACTTC	CSATASETQYF
TRBV27	TRBJ2-1	few	-	TGTGCCAGCACTTCATACAATGAGCAGTTCTTC	CASTSYNEQFF
TRBV6-5	TRBJ1-2	medium-sized	-	TGTGCCAGCAGCTCGACAGCCGGCTACACCTTC	CASSSTAGYTF
TRBV13	TRBJ2-7	-	-	TGTGCCAGCAGCTTTCAATCGGGGGGCCTGCGGGAGCAGTACTTC	CASSFQSGGLREQYF
TRBV11-3	TRBJ2-1	-	TRBD2	TGTGCCAGCAGCCCCAGGCTAGCGGGGGGGCCGGATGAGCAGTTCTTC	CASSPRLAGGPDEQFF
TRBV19	TRBJ1-5	few	-	TGTGCCAGTAGTTGGGGGGTAGGCAGCAATCAGCCCCAGCATTTT	CASSWGVGSNQPQHF
TRBV11-3	TRBJ2-5	-	TRBD2	TGTGCCAGCAGCCAAGCGGGGGGGGTAGAGACCCAGTACTTC	CASSQAGGVETQYF
TRBV12-3/TRBV12-4	TRBJ1-2	-	-	TGTGCCAGCAGTTTAGGTCCCTATGGCTACACCTTC	CASSLGPYGYTF
TRBV12-3/TRBV12-4	TRBJ2-1	-	TRBD1	TGTGCCAGCAGTCCCACCCGGACAGGGGAGCAGTTCTTC	CASSPTRTGEQFF
TRBV18	TRBJ2-7	-	TRBD2	TGTGCCAGCAAACTAGCGGGGGGATCCTACGAGCAGTACTTC	CASKLAGGSYEQYF
TRBV12-3/TRBV12-4	TRBJ1-1	-	-	TGTGCCAGCAGTTTAGTAGGAGGCGGACTTGAAGCTTTCTTT	CASSLVGGGLEAFF
TRBV7-2	TRBJ2-2	-	-	TGTGCCAGCAGCTTAGCGGGGGACACCGGGGAGCTGTTTTTT	CASSLAGDTGELFF
TRBV19	TRBJ2-1	medium-sized	TRBD2	TGTGCCAGTAGGATAACGGGACTAGCGGGGGGGTTATCCTACAATGAGCAGTTCTTC	CASRITGLAGGLSYNEQFF
TRBV5-6	TRBJ1-2	-	-	TGTGCCAGCAGCTTGGCCTTGGATGGCTACACCTTC	CASSLALDGYTF
TRBV19	TRBJ2-7	-	-	TGTGCCAGTAGTATAGTTGCAACAGGGATTTCCCACGAGCAGTACTTC	CASSIVATGISHEQYF
TRBV20-1	TRBJ1-6	-	TRBD1	TGCAGTGCTAGAGGCACAGACAGGGGTAATAATTCACCCCTCCACTTT	CSARGTDRGNNSPLHF
TRBV6-1	TRBJ2-5	-	-	TGTGCCAGCAGTTCTCTATGGACCAGAGGGGAGACCCAGTACTTC	CASSSLWTRGETQYF
TRBV5-1	TRBJ2-1	-	TRBD2	TGCGCCAGCAGCAGGGGACTAGCGGGAGGGCCCGAGTACAATGAGCAGTTCTTC	CASSRGLAGGPEYNEQFF
TRBV12-3/TRBV12-4	TRBJ1-5	-	-	TGTGCCAGCAGTTACTCGACGGGCAGTCAGCCCCAGCATTTT	CASSYSTGSQPQHF